The clone carrying this T cell receptor (beta chain) was counted a few times. These data belong to a study of blood T cells in healthy people across ages. The ends were cut back, 6 bases at V and 9 bases at J, with 14 bases in the middle. Germline V gene lookup returns CDR1 MGHRA and CDR2 YSYEKL. The CDR3 runs to 13 residues. PCR was performed a second time for about 7 to 11 cycles using a sample-barcoded 5' primer and a J-beta primer mix. Using its own MiXCR run on the 5' RACE reads, TCRdb lists one record per CDR3 protein. The table shows 1.5 million to 2 million distinct CDR3 sequences, with about 31% occurring only once.

The chain joins TRBV4-1 to TRBJ2-2, with D possibly matching TRBD1 (6 bases). The TCR originated in a woman aged 25 to 45 in good health. The sequenced sample consisted of blood. The DNA of the CDR3 is TGCGCCAGCAGGGACATGGGGGCCCGGGAGCTGTTTTTT. It specifies CASRDMGARELFF.